This passage covers 20 T cell receptor beta chains from one sample sequenced in a study of vaccination effects on CD4 cells after COVID-19 (dated by TCRdb to the early 2020s). To identify antigen-specific CD4+ T cell clonotypes by their expansion, the ViraFEST assay first stimulated PBMC with viral peptide pools and then applied TCR sequencing. After 10 to 11 days of culture, CD4+ T cells were isolated with the EasySep CD4+ T cell isolation kit. Participants received two doses of either the BNT162b2 or the mRNA-1273 mRNA SARS-CoV-2 vaccine. No cognate antigen is known for these TCRs. Library preparation used the immunoSEQ multiplex PCR assay. The clones in this table, taken by TCRdb from immuneACCESS, are in-frame only. Not every clone is retained; where verified, under half of the shortfall comes from an unresolved V gene, and the cause of the rest is unknown. The sample table holds around 81,000 clones, of which over 75% were seen once. Approximately 1% of the sample is taken by the ten largest.

The material was CD4+ T cells from PBMCs cultured with HCoV-OC43 spike peptides, obtained after COVID-19 vaccination. The label giving this sample's cell subset or site can be read as: HCoV-OC43 spike overlapping peptide pool stimulation. Source of these receptors: a human donor who received a COVID-19 vaccine.

The V and J genes are TRBV24-1 and TRBJ2-3, with D possibly matching TRBD1 (5 bases). Germline V gene sequence: CDR1 KGHDR, CDR2 SFDVKD. Deletions cut 5 bases from V and 2 bases from J, with 13 bases between. The CDR3 runs 15 residues. The CDR3 nucleotides are TGTGCCACCAGTGTAGGGTCTGGACACACAGATACGCAGTATTTT. Translation: CATSVGSGHTDTQYF.

This sequence joins TRBV5-6 and TRBJ1-2; 12 bases are a match to TRBD1. With 4 bases clipped from V and 7 bases from J, the junction kept 11 bases outside the gene matches. The CDR3 is made up of 16 amino acids. The germline V gene encodes CDR1 SGHDT and CDR2 YYEEEE. The CDR3 bases are TGTGCCAGCAGCCCGGGACAGGGGGCGAAGAAGACTGGCTACACCTTC. Protein: CASSPGQGAKKTGYTF.

The chain couples TRBV2 to TRBJ2-3; the match to TRBD2 covers 13 bases. The germline gives CDR1 SNHLY, CDR2 FYNNEI. V shed 5 bases and J 6 bases; nucleotides not matched to a gene: 5. The CDR3 covers 15 residues. The CDR3 region is CASSQLAGGRDTQYF. CDR3 coding DNA: TGTGCCAGCAGTCAACTAGCGGGGGGGAGGGATACGCAGTATTTT. The full variable domain, in which reference TRBV2 and TRBJ2-3 provide the parts outside the CDR3, is EPEVTQTPSHQVTQMGQEVILRCVPISNHLYFYWYRQILGQKVEFLVSFYNNEISEKSEIFDDQFSVERPDGSNFTLKIRSTKLEDSAMYFCASSQLAGGRDTQYFGPGTRLTVL.

The chain has TRBV6-6 and TRBJ2-6; D gene uncertain. V was clipped by 5 bases and J by 0 bases, with 14 bases between them. The CDR3 length is 17 residues. Germline values: CDR1 MNHNY, CDR2 SVGAGI (reference sequence). The CDR3 is CASSPRIFSSGANVLTF. Written as DNA, the CDR3 is TGTGCCAGCAGTCCCAGGATTTTTTCCTCTGGGGCCAACGTCCTGACTTTC.

This clone has just a few counts. The rearrangement joins TRBV30 to TRBJ1-6; 7 nucleotides align to TRBD1. With 4 bases clipped from V and 7 bases from J, the junction kept 4 bases outside the gene matches. This CDR3 is built from 13 residues. Looked up from germline, CDR1 is GTSNPN and CDR2 is SVGIG (reference sequence). CDR3 in DNA: TGTGCCTGGAATCAACAGGGGAATTCACCCCTCCACTTT. Translating gives CAWNQQGNSPLHF.

The sample holds a few counts of this clone. The chain recombines TRBV2 with TRBJ2-2, with D maybe TRBD1 (6 bases). CDR1 is SNHLY, CDR2 FYNNEI, per germline. The V end lost 6 bases, the J end lost 0 bases, and 8 bases lay between the germline ends. This CDR3 is 14 amino acids long. The CDR3: CASRQGTNTGELFF. CDR3 nucleotides: TGTGCCAGCAGACAGGGTACGAACACCGGGGAGCTGTTTTTT.

The chain has TRBV2 and TRBJ2-7; TRBD1 matches 8 bases. Germline V lookup: CDR1 SNHLY, CDR2 FYNNEI. This CDR3 contains 12 residues. J lost 6 bases, V lost 3 bases, and 1 base had no gene match. Here the CDR3 reads CASSDRGPEQYV. CDR3 nucleotide sequence: TGTGCCAGCAGTGACAGGGGGCCCGAGCAGTACGTC.

The rearrangement uses TRBV19 and TRBJ1-5, with 7 bases lining up with TRBD1. Germline CDR1 is LNHDA and CDR2 is SQIVND (reference sequence). V trimming: 5 bases; J trimming: 7 bases; junction bases outside the gene matches: 8. The CDR3 runs 14 residues. The CDR3 here is CASSPTGARQPQHF. The CDR3 nucleotides read TGTGCCAGTAGTCCCACAGGGGCTCGGCAGCCCCAGCATTTT.

The genes are TRBV7-8 and TRBJ2-5; unclear D gene. The CDR3 extends over 13 amino acids. V lost 6 bases and J lost 2, with 10 bases in between. Germline CDR1 is SGHVS and CDR2 is FQNEAQ. The CDR3 protein is CASSLSRQETQYF. CDR3 DNA sequence: TGTGCCAGCAGTCTATCCAGACAAGAGACCCAGTACTTC.

This clone was observed a few times. V gene TRBV18 combines with J gene TRBJ2-3, with D maybe TRBD1 (5 bases). The CDR3 sequence is 13 residues long. V was clipped by 7 bases and J by 0 bases, with 8 bases between them. Germline loops: CDR1 KGHSH, CDR2 LQKENI. The CDR3 loop reads CASYQGSTDTQYF. The CDR3 DNA follows: TGTGCCAGCTACCAGGGCAGCACAGATACGCAGTATTTT.

V is TRBV12-3 or TRBV12-4 and J is TRBJ1-2, with a possible D match to TRBD1 (5 bases). Trimming left V 6 bases short and J 8 bases short, with 10 bases between. The CDR3 covers 11 residues. CDR3: CASSSGVGYTF. The CDR3 DNA sequence: TGTGCCAGCAGCTCGGGGGTGGGCTACACCTTC.

The V call is TRBV6-5, the J call TRBJ1-5; tentatively, D is TRBD1 (6 bases). The CDR3 sequence is 15 residues long. The germline CDR1 and CDR2 sequences are MNHEY and SVGAGI. Trimming left V 5 bases short and J 11 bases short, with 22 bases between. The CDR3 coding sequence is TGTGCCAGCAGTAAGAAGGGCAGGGGCTTTCTGGCCCAGCATTTT. Translation: CASSKKGRGFLAQHF.

The chain's CDR3 is CASSMGGSNQPQHF. CDR3 in DNA: TGCGCCAGCTCGATGGGTGGTAGCAATCAGCCCCAGCATTTT. V and J are TRBV5-1 and TRBJ1-5, with D hard to call. V dropped 7 bases and J dropped 0 bases, with 11 bases sitting between them. Germline loops: CDR1 SGHRS, CDR2 YFSETQ. This CDR3 spans 14 amino acids.

The chain carries TRBV6-5 and TRBJ2-1; TRBD1 matches 9 bases. The CDR3 sequence is 15 residues long. After removal of 2 bases from V and 4 bases from J, the junction contained 3 bases not matched to a gene. Germline V lookup: CDR1 MNHEY, CDR2 SVGAGI. The CDR3 DNA reads TGTGCCAGCAGTTACAGGGACAGGGTTTACAATGAGCAGTTCTTC. Translation gives CASSYRDRVYNEQFF.

The chain joins TRBV7-9 to TRBJ1-5, with D possibly TRBD1 on 6 matching bases. Trimming took 5 bases from V and 6 from J, leaving 14 bases between them. CDR1 SEHNR and CDR2 FQNEAQ come from the germline V gene (reference sequence). The CDR3 contains 14 residues. The CDR3 here is CASSQGGFGQPQHF. As DNA, the CDR3 is TGTGCCAGCAGCCAAGGGGGGTTCGGTCAGCCCCAGCATTTT.

This clone was recorded a few times. Here the CDR3 DNA reads TGCGCCAGCAGTGACCTGGGACAGGGAAACACTGAAGCTTTCTTT. As protein: CASSDLGQGNTEAFF. This sequence joins TRBV10-1 and TRBJ1-1; TRBD1 matches at 9 bases. CDR1 and CDR2 from the germline V gene are WNHNN and SYGVQD (reference sequence). V lost 3 bases and J lost 2; bases outside the gene matches: 4. The CDR3 loop spans 15 amino acids.

This clone was detected once. This chain links TRBV19 with TRBJ1-5, with 10 bases aligning to TRBD1. CDR1 and CDR2 from the germline V gene are LNHDA and SQIVND (reference sequence). The CDR3 length is 17 residues. J gave up 4 bases and V 6 bases, and 12 bases lay outside the gene matches. CDR3 region: CASSGTGVRFRNQPQHF. The CDR3 bases are TGTGCCAGTAGCGGGACAGGGGTCCGTTTTAGAAATCAGCCCCAGCATTTT.

This clone turned up a few times. The rearrangement uses TRBV18 and TRBJ1-1; no firm D call. CDR1 KGHSH and CDR2 LQKENI come from the germline V gene. This CDR3 is built from 14 residues. V lost 3 bases and J lost 3, with 11 bases in between. The CDR3 DNA reads TGTGCCAGCTCACCCTCCCGGACCGACACTGAAGCTTTCTTT. This gives the protein CASSPSRTDTEAFF.

This clone appeared a few times. This rearrangement joins TRBV2 to TRBJ2-1, with a weak D call TRBD1 (6 bases). CDR3 length: 14 amino acids. Germline V gene sequence: CDR1 SNHLY, CDR2 FYNNEI. The V end lost 6 bases, the J end lost 0 bases, and 9 bases lay between the germline ends. The CDR3 region is CASSGQSSYNEQFF. The CDR3, as DNA: TGTGCCAGCAGCGGACAGAGCTCCTACAATGAGCAGTTCTTC.

The chain has TRBV7-9 and TRBJ2-5; the D is unclear. Germline assignment: CDR1 SEHNR and CDR2 FQNEAQ (reference sequence). V lost 8 bases and J lost 5, with 9 bases in between. CDR3 length: 11 residues. In nucleotides, the CDR3 is TGTGCCAGCTCTTACTCGGAGACCCAGTACTTC. It encodes CASSYSETQYF. Based on the CDR3 plus reference TRBV7-9 and TRBJ2-5, the full variable domain is DTGVSQNPRHKITKRGQNVTFRCDPISEHNRLYWYRQTLGQGPEFLTYFQNEAQLEKSRLLSDRFSAERPKGSFSTLEIQRTEQGDSAMYLCASSYSETQYFGPGTRLLVL.